The clone carrying this T cell receptor beta chain appeared a few times. Its antigen remains unidentified. Germline loops: CDR1 LNHNV, CDR2 YYDKDF (reference sequence). The V and J ends lost 2 bases and 3 bases respectively, with 26 bases between them. CDR3 length equals 20 residues. The data are from a study of T cells in Graves' hyperthyroidism and ophthalmopathy. Whole-study results and caveats: The model forecast ophthalmopathy, anticipating it by a median around 6.5 months before onset.

The CDR3 regions of TCR beta were amplified from RNA transcripts. TCR CDR3 regions were first amplified by RT-PCR with HTBI primers. TCRdb passed the multiplex PCR reads through MiXCR, listing each CDR3 protein once. The sample carries 700,000 or so distinct CDR3 sequences, around 17% recorded once. This TCR was recovered from a man aged 18 to 29 with Graves' hyperthyroidism. Material: blood. The genes are TRBV15 and TRBJ2-4; unclear D gene. CDR3 protein: CATSRYNSQLSRTNKNIQYF. The DNA of the CDR3 is TGTGCCACCAGCAGATATAACTCCCAGCTGTCACGAACCAACAAAAACATTCAGTACTTC.